This T cell receptor beta chain came from a study of regulatory T cells in long-lasting Graves disease (dated by TCRdb to the early 2020s). Regarding the complete study: Newly diagnosed Graves' disease patients had taken antithyroid drugs for less than 3 months. The study took place in China and was registered as a clinical trial. Patients with persistent Graves' disease were compared with patients with newly diagnosed Graves' disease using TCR sequencing and RNA sequencing of peripheral blood. A total of around 35 samples were covered by TCR sequencing, comprising approximately 13 persistent and around 20 newly diagnosed Graves' disease patients.

The investigation overall reported the following: Peripheral blood alone was examined, since thyroid tissue, which constituted the primary lesion, could not be accessed. Sequencing and analysis were restricted to the TCR beta chain. TRBV28, TRBJ1-2 and TRBJ2-5 were preferentially used in persistent disease, while TRBV20-1 and TRBJ2-1 were favored in newly diagnosed disease. Persistent patients shared more public clonotypes among themselves (under 3,000) than newly diagnosed patients did (roughly 920). Persistent Graves' disease patients showed lower TCR Shannon entropy and fewer highly expanded clones than newly diagnosed patients, suggesting clonal expansion. The authors acknowledged the small sample size as a limitation that may reduce accuracy.

This specimen's time point label, per the study, means: newly diagnosed GD, antithyroid drugs for less than 3 months. For both TCR sequencing and RNA sequencing, RNA was extracted from PBMCs using TRIzol. Graves' disease was diagnosed according to American Thyroid Association guidelines. Patients were recruited from an endocrinology department in Xi'an, China. Each patient gave around 9 milliliters of peripheral blood, collected in an EDTA anticoagulant tube. PBMCs were isolated by Ficoll Paque Plus density gradient separation without further T cell sorting. An Agilent 2100 Bioanalyzer and agarose gel were used to check RNA quality, while a NanoDrop 2000 measured RNA concentration. As regards this clonotype: What this receptor recognizes is not known. No base quality values were provided; no much bigger clone lies one nucleotide off.

The receptor library was made with multiplex PCR. Data came from an Illumina HiSeq 4000. To build TCR beta libraries, CDR3 regions were amplified by Arm-PCR using iRepertoire HTBI primers. Before sequencing, the PCR products underwent gel purification. In the authors' own workflow: Gene usage analysis of CDR3 amino acid clonotypes relied on the approximately 62 TRBV and about 15 TRBJ segments identified across samples. Filtered high-quality paired reads were merged into contigs using COPE and FqMerger. Contigs were aligned with BLAST to IMGT TRBV, TRBD and TRBJ reference genes, and CDR3 was defined per IMGT. Clonotypes above 0.1% frequency were classified as highly expanded clones. Shannon entropy was used to measure repertoire diversity, and the Gini coefficient was used to measure V-J evenness. A clonotype found in more than one individual was treated as public. The raw public data were reprocessed by TCRdb itself: fastp quality trimming at Q25, MiXCR clonotype calling, in-frame beta chains only. Rows merge per CDR3 protein into single entries with the most common DNA and genes. For this entry, the V and J calls and clone size follow TCRdb and not the study's own pipeline. This sample has hundreds of thousands of distinct CDR3 sequences in its table, and 15% to 20% of those were observed once. Clones ranked in the top ten supply around 13% of the sample.

The CDR3 runs 15 amino acids, cysteine and phenylalanine included. This entry keeps only the CDR3 DNA: 45 bases, framed from base 1. CDR1 SGHNT and CDR2 YENEEA are derived from the germline V gene. A distance of 15 bases separates the germline ends of V and J, which lose 4 bases and 4 bases respectively. These same records also appear under a second study, on T cells in Graves' hyperthyroidism and ophthalmopathy. The second publication reports: Graves' hyperthyroidism was defined as stable when no progression to ophthalmopathy occurred over 18 months of follow-up. Hyperthyroidism patients were newly diagnosed, with disease duration under 2 months, and aged 18 to 65 years. Patients with uncontrolled infections, other autoimmune diseases, pregnancy or lactation were excluded. Diagnoses relied on clinical symptoms, serum thyroxine and TRAb, thyroid ultrasound and orbital computed tomography. For the first round of RT-PCR on the TCR CDR3, the HTBI primer set was used together with the Qiagen OneStep RT-PCR kit. Most expanded thyroid clonotypes (frequency above 0.001) were also found in blood, which suggests that blood repertoires may mirror thyroid immune responses. Ophthalmopathy was separated from stable hyperthyroidism by a 13 V-J signature model, with over 85% sensitivity and about 81% specificity obtained in cross-validation and 80%/75% obtained in testing. In validation, the model predicted progression to ophthalmopathy with around 71% sensitivity and about 72% specificity, a median of 6.5 months before onset. A discovery cohort of around 100 patients, roughly 45 with Graves' ophthalmopathy and about 58 with stable Graves' hyperthyroidism, was used to find distinguishing TCR V-J signatures. Prospective prediction of ophthalmopathy was tested in an independent validation cohort consisting of 18 hyperthyroidism patients and over 15 patients who later progressed to ophthalmopathy. The roughly 100 discovery patients were randomly split 7:3 into training and test sets. Thyroid tissue and blood T-cell repertoires from six Graves' hyperthyroidism patients were also compared in the study. After sampling, hyperthyroidism patients received methimazole starting at 30 mg daily, and ophthalmopathy patients received high-dose intravenous methylprednisolone. Libraries were constructed in a second round of multiplex PCR, after which size selection and purification were performed. Libraries were sequenced paired-end with 100 bp reads on an Illumina HiSeq2000. SOAPnuke was used to process the raw data, with reads discarded if the reads contained adapters or uncalled bases, had a mean Phred below 15, or lacked an exact constant-primer or identifier match. High-quality paired reads were merged using COPE v1.2.5, and each unique nucleotide sequence was defined as a clonotype. MiTCR v1.1 was used to align clonotypes to the IMGT TRBV, TRBD and TRBJ reference segments. Only V-J combinations with frequency above 0.0001, covering about 99% of repertoires, were analysed. The TCS score was defined as F50 (clonal expansion) divided by E x V (chaos), with BLOSUM62-based TCRdist calculated between CDR3 peptides within each V-J. Welch's t-statistics and random forest reduced 500 to 650 V-J features to 13, which were used in a naive Bayes classifier (R e1071). No statistical method was used to fix the sample size in advance, and group allocation was not hidden from the investigators. The paper describes TCR Vbeta CDR3 sequencing of 135 peripheral blood samples, made up of 43 ophthalmopathy patients, roughly 72 hyperthyroidism patients and roughly 17 progressor patients.

The source was peripheral blood mononuclear cells (PBMCs), collected at new diagnosis, from a patient treated with antithyroid drugs. The receptor chain draws on TRBV11-3 and TRBJ2-3; there is no confident call for the D gene. The clonotype was recovered from a man aged 18 to 29 with Graves disease. Donor details come from another sample of the same person, matched by shared clones. The DNA sequence is as follows: TGTGCCAGCAGCTCCACCCCAAGGGATTCAGATACGCAGTATTTT. Its translation is CASSSTPRDSDTQYF.